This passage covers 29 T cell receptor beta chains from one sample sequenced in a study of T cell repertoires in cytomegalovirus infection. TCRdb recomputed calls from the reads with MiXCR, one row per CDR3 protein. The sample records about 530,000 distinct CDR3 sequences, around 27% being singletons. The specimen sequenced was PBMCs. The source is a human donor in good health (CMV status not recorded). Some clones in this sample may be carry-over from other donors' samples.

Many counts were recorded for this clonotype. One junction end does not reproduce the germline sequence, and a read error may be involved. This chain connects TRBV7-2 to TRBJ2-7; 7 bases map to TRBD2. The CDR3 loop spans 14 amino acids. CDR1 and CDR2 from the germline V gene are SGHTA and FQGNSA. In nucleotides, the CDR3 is TGTGCCAGCAGCCTCTTAGCGGGTTCCTCCGAGCAGTACTTC. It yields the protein CASSLLAGSSEQYF.

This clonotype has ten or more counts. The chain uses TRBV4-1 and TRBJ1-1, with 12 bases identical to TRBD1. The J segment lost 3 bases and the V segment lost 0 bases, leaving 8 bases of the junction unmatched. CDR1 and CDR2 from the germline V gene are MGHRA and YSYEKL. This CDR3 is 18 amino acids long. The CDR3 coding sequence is TGCGCCAGCAGCCAAGAAAAGGGGACAGGGGGCGGAGACACTGAAGCTTTCTTT. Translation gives CASSQEKGTGGGDTEAFF.

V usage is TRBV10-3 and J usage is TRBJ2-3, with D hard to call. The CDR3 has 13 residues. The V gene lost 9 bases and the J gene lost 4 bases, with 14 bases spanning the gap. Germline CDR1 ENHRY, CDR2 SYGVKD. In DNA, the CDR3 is TGTGCCATTACGTCAAGCGCCCCAGATACGCAGTATTTT. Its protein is CAITSSAPDTQYF.

Here the CDR3 reads CASSQGPLGSNSGNTIYF. The CDR3 DNA reads TGTGCCAGCAGCCAAGGGCCTCTGGGATCTAACTCTGGAAACACCATATATTTT. This chain links TRBV14 with TRBJ1-3; D unclear. CDR1 is SGHDN, CDR2 FVKESK, per germline. The CDR3 is made up of 18 amino acids. Trimming shortened V by 1 base and J by 0 bases, and 16 bases separated the two germline ends.

Here the CDR3 DNA reads TGCAGTGCTAGAGATCTAGCGGGAGGGAGTAATGAGCAGTTCTTC. Translated: CSARDLAGGSNEQFF. V is TRBV20-1 and J is TRBJ2-1; TRBD2 aligns across 12 bases. Germline assignment: CDR1 DFQATT and CDR2 SNEGSKA (reference sequence). The trim removed 0 bases at V and 7 bases at J, leaving 4 bases unmatched. This CDR3 is built from 15 residues.

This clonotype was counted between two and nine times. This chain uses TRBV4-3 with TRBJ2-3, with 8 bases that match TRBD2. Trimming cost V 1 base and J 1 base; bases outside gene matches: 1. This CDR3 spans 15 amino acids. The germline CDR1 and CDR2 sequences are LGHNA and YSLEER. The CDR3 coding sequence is TGCGCCAGCAGCCAAGTGACTAGCGGCACAGATACGCAGTATTTT. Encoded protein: CASSQVTSGTDTQYF.

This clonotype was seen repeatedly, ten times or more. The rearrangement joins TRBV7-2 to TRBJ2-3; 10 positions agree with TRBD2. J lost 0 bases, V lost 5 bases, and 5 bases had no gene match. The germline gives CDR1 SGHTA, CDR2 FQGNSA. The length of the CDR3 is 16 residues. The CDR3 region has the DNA TGTGCCAGCAGCCGGACTAGCGGATTAAGCACAGATACGCAGTATTTT. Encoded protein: CASSRTSGLSTDTQYF.

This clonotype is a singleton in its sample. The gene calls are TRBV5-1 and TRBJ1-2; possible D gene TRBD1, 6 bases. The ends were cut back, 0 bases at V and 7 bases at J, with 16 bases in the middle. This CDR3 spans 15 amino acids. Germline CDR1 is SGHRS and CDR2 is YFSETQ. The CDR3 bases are TGCGCCAGCAGCTTGGGGGGGGCCCACTCTCTTGGCTACACCTTC. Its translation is CASSLGGAHSLGYTF. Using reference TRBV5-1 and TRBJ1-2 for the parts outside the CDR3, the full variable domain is KAGVTQTPRYLIKTRGQQVTLSCSPISGHRSVSWYQQTPGQGLQFLFEYFSETQRNKGNFPGRFSGRQFSNSRSEMNVSTLELGDSALYLCASSLGGAHSLGYTFGSGTRLTVV.

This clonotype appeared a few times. CDR3 sequence reads: CASSSADSTGELFF. The DNA of the CDR3 is TGTGCCAGCAGTTCCGCAGACAGCACCGGGGAGCTGTTTTTT. This chain connects TRBV27 to TRBJ2-2; D is perhaps TRBD1 (5 bases). Germline CDR1 reads MNHEY; CDR2 reads SMNVEV (reference sequence). The V end lost 4 bases, the J end lost 4 bases, and 10 bases lay between the germline ends. CDR3 length equals 14 residues.

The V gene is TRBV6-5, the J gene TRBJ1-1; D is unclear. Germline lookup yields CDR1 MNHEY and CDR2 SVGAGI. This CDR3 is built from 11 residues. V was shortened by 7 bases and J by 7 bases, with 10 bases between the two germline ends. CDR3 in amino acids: CASTEGREAFF. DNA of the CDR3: TGTGCCAGCACAGAAGGCCGTGAAGCTTTCTTT.

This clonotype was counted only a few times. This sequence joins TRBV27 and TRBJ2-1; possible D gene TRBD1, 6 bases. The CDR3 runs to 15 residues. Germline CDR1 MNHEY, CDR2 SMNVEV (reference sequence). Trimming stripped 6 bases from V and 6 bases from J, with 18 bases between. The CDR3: CASRLRTVFSNEQFF. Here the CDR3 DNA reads TGTGCCAGCAGGCTACGGACAGTTTTTAGCAATGAGCAGTTCTTC.

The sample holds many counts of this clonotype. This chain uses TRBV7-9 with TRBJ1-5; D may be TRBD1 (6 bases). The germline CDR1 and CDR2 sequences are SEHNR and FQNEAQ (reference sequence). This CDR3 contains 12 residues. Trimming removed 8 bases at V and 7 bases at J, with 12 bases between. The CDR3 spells CASARGEQPQHF. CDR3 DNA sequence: TGTGCCAGCGCCAGGGGTGAACAGCCCCAGCATTTT.

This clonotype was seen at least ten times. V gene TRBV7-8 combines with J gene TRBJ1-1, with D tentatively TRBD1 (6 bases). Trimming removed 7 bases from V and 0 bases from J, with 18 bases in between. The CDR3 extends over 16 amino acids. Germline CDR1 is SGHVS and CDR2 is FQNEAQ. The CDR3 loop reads CASTLRGTSMNTEAFF. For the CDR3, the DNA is TGTGCCAGCACCCTCCGGGGGACATCCATGAACACTGAAGCTTTCTTT.

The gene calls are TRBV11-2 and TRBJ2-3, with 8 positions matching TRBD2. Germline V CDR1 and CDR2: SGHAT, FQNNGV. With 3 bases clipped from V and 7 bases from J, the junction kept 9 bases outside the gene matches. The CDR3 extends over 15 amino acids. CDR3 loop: CASSFPGLAQNTQYF. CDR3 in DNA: TGTGCCAGCAGCTTCCCCGGACTAGCACAGAATACGCAGTATTTT.

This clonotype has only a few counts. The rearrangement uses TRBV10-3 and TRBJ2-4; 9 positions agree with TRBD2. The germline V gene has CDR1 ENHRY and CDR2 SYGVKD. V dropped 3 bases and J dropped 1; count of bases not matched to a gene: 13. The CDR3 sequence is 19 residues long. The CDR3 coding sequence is TGTGCCATCAGTGAATCGGTAGCGGGAGCCCTGGGGGCCAAAAACATTCAGTACTTC. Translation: CAISESVAGALGAKNIQYF.

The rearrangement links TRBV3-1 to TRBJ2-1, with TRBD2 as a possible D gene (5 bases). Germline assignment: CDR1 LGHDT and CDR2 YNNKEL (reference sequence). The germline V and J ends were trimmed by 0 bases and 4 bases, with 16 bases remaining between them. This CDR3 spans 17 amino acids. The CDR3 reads CASSQDTPLGEYNEQFF. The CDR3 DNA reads TGTGCCAGCAGCCAAGATACCCCCCTCGGGGAGTACAATGAGCAGTTCTTC.

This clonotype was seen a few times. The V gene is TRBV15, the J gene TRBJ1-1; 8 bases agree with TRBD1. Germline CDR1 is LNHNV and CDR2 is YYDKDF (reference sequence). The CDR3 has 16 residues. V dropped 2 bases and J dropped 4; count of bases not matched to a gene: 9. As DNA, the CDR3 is TGTGCCACCAGCAGACTGAACTATGACAGGGGCACTGAAGCTTTCTTT. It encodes CATSRLNYDRGTEAFF.

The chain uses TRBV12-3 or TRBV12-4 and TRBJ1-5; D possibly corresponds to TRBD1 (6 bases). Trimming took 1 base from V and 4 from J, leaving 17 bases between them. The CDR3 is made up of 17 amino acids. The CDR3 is CASSLGPTGTVNQPQHF. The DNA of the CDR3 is TGTGCCAGCAGTTTAGGACCCACAGGGACCGTGAATCAGCCCCAGCATTTT.

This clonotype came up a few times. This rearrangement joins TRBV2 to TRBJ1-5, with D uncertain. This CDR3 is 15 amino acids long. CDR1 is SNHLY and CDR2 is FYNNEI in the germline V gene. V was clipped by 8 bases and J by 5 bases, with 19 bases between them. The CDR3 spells CASQRDMQDYQPQHF. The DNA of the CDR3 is TGTGCCAGCCAAAGAGACATGCAGGATTATCAGCCCCAGCATTTT.

CDR3 protein: CASSDRLAKNIQYF. The CDR3 bases are TGTGCCAGCAGTGACAGACTAGCCAAAAACATTCAGTACTTC. V is TRBV6-2 or TRBV6-3 and J is TRBJ2-4; maybe TRBD1 (5 bases). The V end lost 5 bases, the J end lost 0 bases, and 8 bases lay between the germline ends. The CDR3 sequence is 14 residues long. Germline CDR1 MNHEY, CDR2 SVGEGT.

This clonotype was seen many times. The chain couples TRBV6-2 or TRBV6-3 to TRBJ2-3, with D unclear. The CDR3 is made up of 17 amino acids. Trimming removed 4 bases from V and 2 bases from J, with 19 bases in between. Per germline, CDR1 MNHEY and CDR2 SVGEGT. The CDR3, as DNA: TGTGCCAGCAGTTTTCCCCCTGAGGAGAAGGCCACAGATACGCAGTATTTT. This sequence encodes CASSFPPEEKATDTQYF.

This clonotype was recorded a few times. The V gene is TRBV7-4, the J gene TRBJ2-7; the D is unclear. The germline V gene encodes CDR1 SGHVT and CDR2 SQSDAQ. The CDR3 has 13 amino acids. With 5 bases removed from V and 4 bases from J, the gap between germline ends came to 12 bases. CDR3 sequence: CASSKNQGYEQYF. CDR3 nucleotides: TGTGCCAGCAGCAAGAACCAAGGGTACGAGCAGTACTTC.

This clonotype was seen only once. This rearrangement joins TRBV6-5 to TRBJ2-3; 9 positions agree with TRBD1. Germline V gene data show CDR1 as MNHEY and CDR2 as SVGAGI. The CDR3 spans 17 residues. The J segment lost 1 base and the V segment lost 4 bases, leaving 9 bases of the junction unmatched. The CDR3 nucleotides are TGTGCCAGCAGTTGGACAGGGGCCCTCGCAGGCACAGATACGCAGTATTTT. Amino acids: CASSWTGALAGTDTQYF.

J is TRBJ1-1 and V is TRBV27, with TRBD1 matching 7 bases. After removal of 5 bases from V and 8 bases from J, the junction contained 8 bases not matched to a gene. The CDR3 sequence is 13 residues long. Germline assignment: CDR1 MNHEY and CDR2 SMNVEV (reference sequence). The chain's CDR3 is CASSRPQGGEAFF. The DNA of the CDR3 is TGTGCCAGCAGTCGACCCCAGGGGGGAGAAGCTTTCTTT.

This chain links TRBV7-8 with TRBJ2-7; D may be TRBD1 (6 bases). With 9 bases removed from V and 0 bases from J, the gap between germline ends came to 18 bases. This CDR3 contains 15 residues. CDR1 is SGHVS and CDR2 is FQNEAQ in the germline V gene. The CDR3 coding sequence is TGTGCCAGGGCCCAGGGGCAGCAAAGCTCCTACGAGCAGTACGTC. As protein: CARAQGQQSSYEQYV.

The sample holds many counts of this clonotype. CDR3 protein: CASGLATGRNQPQHF. Here the CDR3 DNA reads TGTGCCAGCGGTCTTGCGACAGGGCGCAATCAGCCCCAGCATTTT. The chain employs TRBV28 and TRBJ1-5; 7 bases align to TRBD1. V shed 8 bases and J 2 bases; nucleotides not matched to a gene: 9. Germline assignment: CDR1 MDHEN and CDR2 SYDVKM. The CDR3 length is 15 residues. Full variable domain (outside the CDR3, taken from reference TRBV28 and TRBJ1-5): DVKVTQSSRYLVKRTGEKVFLECVQDMDHENMFWYRQDPGLGLRLIYFSYDVKMKEKGDIPEGYSVSREKKERFSLILESASTNQTSMYLCASGLATGRNQPQHFGDGTRLSIL.

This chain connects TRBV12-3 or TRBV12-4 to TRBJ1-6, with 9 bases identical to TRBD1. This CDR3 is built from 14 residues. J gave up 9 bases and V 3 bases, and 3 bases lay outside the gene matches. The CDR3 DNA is TGTGCCAGCAGTTTTTGGGGACAGGGTTCACCCCTCCACTTT. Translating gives CASSFWGQGSPLHF.

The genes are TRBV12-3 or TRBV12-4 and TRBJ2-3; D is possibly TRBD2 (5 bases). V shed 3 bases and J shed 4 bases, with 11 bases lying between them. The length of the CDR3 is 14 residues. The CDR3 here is CASSFTWEPDTQYF. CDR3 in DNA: TGTGCCAGCAGTTTCACGTGGGAGCCAGATACGCAGTATTTT.

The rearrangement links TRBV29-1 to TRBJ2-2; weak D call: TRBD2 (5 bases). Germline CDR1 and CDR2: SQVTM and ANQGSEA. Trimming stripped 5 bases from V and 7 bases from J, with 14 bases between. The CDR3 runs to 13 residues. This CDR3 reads CSVRKGADGELFF. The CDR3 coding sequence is TGCAGCGTTAGAAAGGGAGCAGACGGGGAGCTGTTTTTT.